This T cell receptor (beta chain) emerged from a study of T-cell memory formation after mild COVID-19. Study as a whole: TCR clusters mostly belonged to single donors.

General study results and limits: CD8+ contracting clones occupied EMRA, while CD4+ ones occupied mainly CM and EM. Clones contracting over day 15 to 85 were CD4/CD8 balanced, with later expanders leaning CD4+. Nothing showed for sure that second-wave clones peaking on day 37 were SARS-CoV-2 specific.

V lost 0 bases and J 9 bases, leaving 11 bases between the germline ends. Germline V gene sequence: CDR1 MGHRA, CDR2 YSYEKL. This CDR3 comprises 14 residues. A few counts support this clonotype. Its target is not known. TCRdb fed the 5' RACE reads into MiXCR, producing one record per CDR3 protein. The sample includes about 180,000 distinct CDR3 sequences, about a sixth of them seen just once. The origin of this receptor is an adult woman who had mild COVID-19 (a few samples of this study predate the infection). Cell type and time point are not known. The sequencing input was PBMCs or a T cell subset sorted from them (not recorded which). The chain couples TRBV4-1 to TRBJ2-2; no reliable D call. The CDR3, as DNA: TGCGCCAGCAGCCAAGATTTCGCGAGCAGGGAGCTGTTTTTT. Protein product: CASSQDFASRELFF.